The 29 T cell receptor beta chains below come from one sample, sequenced in a study of healthy donors' naive CD4 and CD8 T cells. Starting from roughly 0.55 ug of total RNA, TCR libraries were made with linear amplification. Each CDR3 protein gets one entry after TCRdb re-called the reads with MiXCR. The table has 150,000 to 200,000 distinct CDR3 sequences, around 80% seen once. Sequencing input: naive CD4+ and CD8+ T cells sorted from blood, pooled from several donors. These TCRs come from a pool of human donors in good health; the sample pools cells from several healthy donors.

This chain links TRBV19 with TRBJ2-2; D possibly matches TRBD1 or TRBD2 (5 bases each). The germline V and J ends were trimmed by 3 bases and 5 bases, with 10 bases remaining between them. The CDR3 consists of 14 residues. Germline CDR1 reads LNHDA; CDR2 reads SQIVND (reference sequence). The DNA of the CDR3 is TGTGCCAGTAGTATTATGGGACGAACCGGGGAGCTGTTTTTT. Protein sequence: CASSIMGRTGELFF.

V usage is TRBV20-1 and J usage is TRBJ2-1, with D perhaps matching TRBD2 (5 bases). In germline, CDR1 is DFQATT, CDR2 SNEGSKA (reference sequence). The CDR3 is made up of 11 amino acids. V lost 0 bases and J 10 bases, leaving 7 bases between the germline ends. Here the CDR3 reads CSAREEREQFF. The CDR3 coding sequence is TGCAGTGCTAGAGAAGAGCGGGAGCAGTTCTTC.

This clonotype was observed a single time. The chain has TRBV11-2 and TRBJ1-6; the D gene is possibly TRBD1 (5 bases). This CDR3 has 15 amino acids. The germline V gene has CDR1 SGHAT and CDR2 FQNNGV. The V gene lost 2 bases and the J gene lost 5 bases, with 10 bases spanning the gap. DNA of the CDR3: TGTGCCAGCAGCTTACAGACAGTTAATAATTCACCCCTCCACTTT. Translating it yields CASSLQTVNNSPLHF.

The chain recombines TRBV2 with TRBJ2-7; D gene ambiguous. Germline assignment: CDR1 SNHLY and CDR2 FYNNEI. The CDR3 is 13 amino acids. With 3 bases removed from V and 3 bases from J, the gap between germline ends came to 9 bases. The CDR3 loop reads CASSEAYFYEQYF. CDR3 bases: TGTGCCAGCAGTGAGGCCTACTTCTACGAGCAGTACTTC.

The genes are TRBV6-2 or TRBV6-3 and TRBJ2-5; weak D call: TRBD2 (7 bases). Trimming stripped 4 bases from V and 2 bases from J, with 11 bases between. CDR1 is MNHEY and CDR2 is SVGEGT in the germline V gene. This CDR3 comprises 14 residues. This CDR3 is CASSWAGAQETQYF. CDR3 in DNA: TGTGCCAGCAGTTGGGCGGGGGCACAAGAGACCCAGTACTTC.

The chain uses TRBV29-1 and TRBJ2-7; D is unclear. With 2 bases removed from V and 1 base from J, the gap between germline ends came to 6 bases. The CDR3 is 12 amino acids. Germline lookup yields CDR1 SQVTM and CDR2 ANQGSEA. CDR3 loop: CSVETPSYEQYF. Here the CDR3 DNA reads TGCAGCGTTGAAACCCCTTCCTACGAGCAGTACTTC.

The CDR3 reads CSALLGTGYGYTF. The CDR3, as DNA: TGCAGCGCGCTACTCGGGACCGGCTATGGCTACACCTTC. The chain links TRBV29-1 to TRBJ1-2; the D gene is possibly TRBD1 (5 bases). Germline lookup yields CDR1 SQVTM and CDR2 ANQGSEA. Trimming cost V 7 bases and J 4 bases, with 16 bases left between them. The CDR3 is 13 amino acids.

The chain uses TRBV29-1 and TRBJ1-1; D is undetermined. Germline assignment: CDR1 SQVTM and CDR2 ANQGSEA. Trimming cost V 6 bases and J 1 base, with 9 bases left between them. This CDR3 spans 12 amino acids. In DNA form, the CDR3 reads TGCAGCGTCCTCCGGGGGAACACTGAAGCTTTCTTT. Residues: CSVLRGNTEAFF.

About this clonotype: A much more abundant neighbour one base away suggests this may be a read error. The chain carries TRBV7-2 and TRBJ2-3; D gene unclear. V was shortened by 3 bases and J by 2 bases, with 3 bases between the two germline ends. The germline gives CDR1 SGHTA, CDR2 FQGNSA. The CDR3 extends over 12 amino acids. The CDR3 DNA reads as TGTGCCAGCAGCTTTGACACAGATACGCAGTATTTT. Translated, it gives CASSFDTDTQYF. The full variable domain, its missing parts supplied by reference TRBV7-2 and TRBJ2-3, is GAGVSQSPSNKVTEKGKDVELRCDPISGHTALYWYRQSLGQGLEFLIYFQGNSAPDKSGLPSDRFSAERTGGSVSTLTIQRTQQEDSAVYLCASSFDTDTQYFGPGTRLTVL.

Here the CDR3 reads CASSKVCPGNLGTEAFF. CDR3 coding DNA: TGTGCCAGCAGCAAAGTATGTCCGGGCAATCTGGGGACTGAAGCTTTCTTT. This sequence joins TRBV21-1 and TRBJ1-1; the table calls TRBD1, which could not be checked here. TRBV21-1 is flagged as a pseudogene. This CDR3 has 17 amino acids.

This chain uses TRBV7-9 with TRBJ1-1; 8 nucleotides match TRBD1. The CDR3 sequence is 15 residues long. V lost 1 base, J lost 5 bases, and 6 bases stayed unmatched. Germline CDR1 SEHNR, CDR2 FQNEAQ (reference sequence). In DNA, the CDR3 is TGTGCCAGCAGCTTAGGGCAGGGGGCGCGAACTGAAGCTTTCTTT. Translating gives CASSLGQGARTEAFF. Drawing the rest from reference TRBV7-9 and TRBJ1-1, the complete variable domain is DTGVSQNPRHKITKRGQNVTFRCDPISEHNRLYWYRQTLGQGPEFLTYFQNEAQLEKSRLLSDRFSAERPKGSFSTLEIQRTEQGDSAMYLCASSLGQGARTEAFFGQGTRLTVV.

The chain combines TRBV2 with TRBJ2-5; 11 bases map to TRBD2. Trimming at V came to 3 bases and at J to 5 bases, leaving 11 bases not matched to a gene. CDR1 SNHLY and CDR2 FYNNEI come from the germline V gene. CDR3 size: 17 residues. The DNA of the CDR3 is TGTGCCAGCAGTGACTCTCGGGAACTAGCGGGAGTGGAGACCCAGTACTTC. Translating gives CASSDSRELAGVETQYF.

A few counts support this clonotype. The chain carries TRBV29-1 and TRBJ1-2; D might be TRBD1 (6 bases). The germline gives CDR1 SQVTM, CDR2 ANQGSEA. The CDR3 contains 13 residues. V lost 2 bases to trimming and J lost 5 bases, with 12 bases between them. CDR3 sequence reads: CSVERDILYGYTF. The CDR3 DNA sequence: TGCAGCGTTGAACGGGACATACTGTATGGCTACACCTTC.

This CDR3 reads CASFIGPGGTDTQYF. The CDR3 DNA reads as TGTGCCAGCTTCATAGGCCCAGGGGGCACAGATACGCAGTATTTT. The chain couples TRBV6-6 to TRBJ2-3, with D possibly being TRBD1 (6 bases). Trimming took off 8 bases at V and 1 base at J, with 16 bases between the two ends. The CDR3 contains 15 residues. Germline CDR1 is MNHNY and CDR2 is SVGAGI (reference sequence).

The chain uses TRBV30 and TRBJ1-2; TRBD1 might be the D (6 bases). The CDR3 has 15 residues. The V and J ends lost 0 bases and 4 bases respectively, with 15 bases between them. CDR1 is GTSNPN and CDR2 is SVGIG in the germline V gene (reference sequence). The CDR3 DNA is TGTGCCTGGAGTGTAAAAGGGGGAGTCGGCTATGGCTACACCTTC. This encodes CAWSVKGGVGYGYTF.

This chain uses TRBV20-1 with TRBJ2-5; 8 bases map to TRBD2. This CDR3 comprises 13 residues. Germline CDR1 reads DFQATT; CDR2 reads SNEGSKA (reference sequence). V trimming: 6 bases; J trimming: 3 bases; junction bases outside the gene matches: 6. CDR3 sequence (DNA): TGCAGTGCCCGTATTAGCGGGAAAGAGACCCAGTACTTC. Its translation: CSARISGKETQYF.

V and J are TRBV20-1 and TRBJ2-1, with D tentatively TRBD2 (6 bases). Looked up from germline, CDR1 is DFQATT and CDR2 is SNEGSKA (reference sequence). The CDR3 covers 16 residues. V lost 0 bases and J lost 2, with 14 bases in between. CDR3 residues: CSARDIKGRTYNEQFF. The CDR3 coding sequence is TGCAGTGCTAGAGATATAAAGGGGAGGACCTACAATGAGCAGTTCTTC.

V usage is TRBV7-8 and J usage is TRBJ2-7; D unresolved. The germline V gene encodes CDR1 SGHVS and CDR2 FQNEAQ. The CDR3 is 15 amino acids. V was cut by 2 bases and J by 5 bases, with 16 bases left in between. The CDR3 nucleotides are TGTGCCAGCAGCTTAACGGTCGGACGGCGTCACGAGCAGTACTTC. It translates to CASSLTVGRRHEQYF.

The chain has TRBV6-5 and TRBJ1-5; TRBD1 is a possible D gene (5 bases). Germline CDR1 MNHEY, CDR2 SVGAGI. The CDR3 is 16 residues long. V was cut by 4 bases and J by 0 bases, with 13 bases left in between. CDR3 amino acids: CASSSRKDSSNQPQHF. CDR3 nucleotide sequence: TGTGCCAGCAGTTCCCGGAAAGACAGTAGCAATCAGCCCCAGCATTTT.

The CDR3 protein is CASSYSYSSEFF. The CDR3 bases are TGTGCCAGCAGTTACTCGTACTCCTCGGAGTTCTTC. The V and J genes are TRBV6-2 or TRBV6-3 and TRBJ2-1; D uncertain. The CDR3 length is 12 residues. Germline loops: CDR1 MNHEY, CDR2 SVGEGT. The V end was cut by 0 bases, the J end by 14 bases, with 11 bases between.

This chain connects TRBV29-1 to TRBJ1-2, with D possibly TRBD1 on 6 matching bases. Germline V gives CDR1 SQVTM, CDR2 ANQGSEA. V lost 4 bases to trimming and J lost 1 base, with 19 bases between them. The CDR3 contains 16 residues. CDR3 nucleotide sequence: TGCAGCGTTGCCGGTTATCCGGGAGGGGGTAACTATGGCTACACCTTC. Translated, it gives CSVAGYPGGGNYGYTF.

The chain links TRBV29-1 to TRBJ1-1; TRBD1 matches at 10 bases. Germline loops: CDR1 SQVTM, CDR2 ANQGSEA. V was pared by 6 bases and J by 4 bases, with 8 bases of the junction left unmatched. This CDR3 region has 14 residues. CDR3 region: CSVGDRGRFTEAFF. The CDR3 DNA sequence: TGCAGCGTGGGGGACAGGGGAAGGTTCACTGAAGCTTTCTTT.

This chain connects TRBV29-1 to TRBJ1-5; D not certain. V dropped 8 bases and J dropped 5 bases, with 16 bases sitting between them. CDR3 length: 13 residues. Germline V CDR1 and CDR2: SQVTM, ANQGSEA. CDR3 coding DNA: TGCAGCCCCAGGTCGGGTATGGATCAGCCCCAGCATTTT. It is translated as CSPRSGMDQPQHF.

The chain joins TRBV29-1 to TRBJ2-7; D call uncertain. With 6 bases removed from V and 0 bases from J, the gap between germline ends came to 9 bases. Germline CDR1 reads SQVTM; CDR2 reads ANQGSEA. This CDR3 has 12 residues. The CDR3 bases are TGCAGCGTCTCCTGGGGCTCCTACGAGCAGTACTTC. Protein product: CSVSWGSYEQYF.

This clonotype has only a few counts. J is TRBJ1-1 and V is TRBV29-1, with 7 bases aligning to TRBD1. The CDR3 runs to 14 residues. Germline CDR1 and CDR2: SQVTM and ANQGSEA. The CDR3 reads CSLIVGTANTEAFF. CDR3 coding DNA: TGCAGTCTAATTGTCGGGACAGCGAACACTGAAGCTTTCTTT.

The chain is built from TRBV29-1 and TRBJ1-2, with D unclear. V lost 2 bases and J 8 bases, leaving 12 bases between the germline ends. Germline V lookup: CDR1 SQVTM, CDR2 ANQGSEA. This CDR3 region has 12 residues. The CDR3 is CSVEPDAYGYTF. DNA of the CDR3: TGCAGCGTTGAACCGGACGCGTACGGCTACACCTTC.

V gene TRBV6-6 combines with J gene TRBJ1-1, with TRBD1 identical over 8 bases. The CDR3 spans 14 residues. After removal of 2 bases from V and 3 bases from J, the junction contained 2 bases not matched to a gene. CDR1 MNHNY and CDR2 SVGAGI come from the germline V gene (reference sequence). The CDR3 DNA sequence: TGTGCCAGCAGTTACGGACAGGGCTACACTGAAGCTTTCTTT. Residues: CASSYGQGYTEAFF.

The DNA for the CDR3 is TGTGCCATCAGTCCCATAGCGGGCGCGACAGATACGCAGTATTTT. The encoded protein is CAISPIAGATDTQYF. J is TRBJ2-3 and V is TRBV10-3; 7 bases are a match to TRBD2. The CDR3 is 15 residues long. Germline V gives CDR1 ENHRY, CDR2 SYGVKD. With V trimmed by 5 bases and J by 3 bases, 8 bases remained unmatched.

The chain uses TRBV30 and TRBJ2-3; no clear D gene. The CDR3 has 13 residues. The V end lost 2 bases, the J end lost 6 bases, and 12 bases lay between the germline ends. Germline-derived CDR1 and CDR2 are GTSNPN and SVGIG (reference sequence). The CDR3 DNA reads as TGTGCCTGGAGTCTCCGGGCTCCCGATACGCAGTATTTT. Residues: CAWSLRAPDTQYF.